Each of the 16 T cell receptor beta chains below was sequenced from the same sample in a study of identical twins. TCRdb re-called the 5' RACE reads through MiXCR, storing one row per CDR3 protein. There are 450,000 to 500,000 distinct CDR3 sequences in the sample; 14% occur only once, and around 0.98% lies in the top ten. This sample also belongs to another study, concerning yellow fever vaccine responses in identical twins.

What was sequenced was CD4+ T cells sorted from blood. The source of these receptors is a woman between 18 and 30 years old in good health.

The rearrangement joins TRBV12-3 or TRBV12-4 to TRBJ1-5, with a possible D match to TRBD1 (6 bases). The CDR3 contains 16 residues. Trimming took 5 bases from V and 2 from J, leaving 16 bases between them. The CDR3 protein is CASSNGQSWGNQPQHF. CDR3 in DNA: TGTGCCAGCAGTAACGGACAGAGCTGGGGCAATCAGCCCCAGCATTTT.

V is TRBV12-3 or TRBV12-4 and J is TRBJ2-2, with 9 nucleotides matching TRBD1. Germline trimming cut 1 base from V and 3 bases from J; bases unmatched to any gene: 12. The CDR3 contains 19 residues. The CDR3 DNA reads TGTGCCAGCAGTTTAGAACAGGGGGCTTTACCCATCTACACCGGGGAGCTGTTTTTT. It codes for CASSLEQGALPIYTGELFF.

This clonotype was observed a few times. The chain joins TRBV9 to TRBJ1-4, with a weak D call TRBD1 (5 bases). Germline CDR1 and CDR2: SGDLS and YYNGEE. The CDR3 has 16 amino acids. Deletions cut 4 bases from V and 7 bases from J, with 20 bases between. The CDR3 loop is CASSPQWSGIGEKLFF. CDR3 in DNA: TGTGCCAGCAGCCCCCAATGGTCAGGGATAGGTGAAAAACTGTTTTTT.

The chain has TRBV12-3 or TRBV12-4 and TRBJ2-7; D is perhaps TRBD1 (6 bases). Deletions cut 6 bases from V and 1 base from J, with 16 bases between. This CDR3 spans 15 amino acids. CDR3 sequence: CASSRRGVKSYEQYF. The CDR3 DNA is TGTGCCAGCAGCCGCAGGGGAGTGAAATCCTACGAGCAGTACTTC.

This clonotype came up a few times. The chain couples TRBV6-2 or TRBV6-3 to TRBJ2-7; D tentatively fits TRBD1 or TRBD2 (5 bases each). Germline values: CDR1 MNHEY, CDR2 SVGEGT. The CDR3 is made up of 11 amino acids. Trimming removed 2 bases from V and 6 bases from J, with 5 bases in between. This chain's CDR3 is CASSYGGEQYF. In DNA, the CDR3 is TGTGCCAGCAGTTACGGGGGCGAGCAGTACTTC.

This clonotype has just a few counts. The CDR3 here is CASSPGGSYYEQYF. CDR3 DNA sequence: TGCGCCAGCAGCCCGGGGGGATCCTACTACGAGCAGTACTTC. The chain is built from TRBV5-1 and TRBJ2-7, with 7 bases aligning to TRBD2. The CDR3 covers 14 residues. Looked up from germline, CDR1 is SGHRS and CDR2 is YFSETQ. The J segment lost 3 bases and the V segment lost 4 bases, leaving 7 bases of the junction unmatched.

This clonotype was found a few times. V is TRBV4-2 and J is TRBJ2-3; TRBD2 agrees at 10 bases. This CDR3 region has 18 residues. Germline CDR1 reads LGHNA; CDR2 reads YNFKEQ. With 4 bases clipped from V and 1 base from J, the junction kept 11 bases outside the gene matches. CDR3: CASSRFELAGVRTDTQYF. The CDR3 DNA reads TGTGCCAGCAGCCGGTTCGAGCTAGCGGGAGTTCGCACAGATACGCAGTATTTT.

At least ten counts were recorded for this clonotype. This chain joins TRBV6-1 and TRBJ2-1, with D perhaps TRBD2 (6 bases). Germline loops: CDR1 MNHNS, CDR2 SASEGT. The CDR3 totals 15 residues. V was shortened by 5 bases and J by 0 bases, with 11 bases between the two germline ends. CDR3 in DNA: TGTGCCAGCAGTCTTACGACTAGCTCCTACAATGAGCAGTTCTTC. It yields the protein CASSLTTSSYNEQFF.

The rearrangement uses TRBV11-2 and TRBJ2-1; TRBD2 matches at 14 bases. Trimming removed 4 bases from V and 4 bases from J; junction bases left unmatched: 15. This CDR3 spans 20 amino acids. Germline CDR1 SGHAT, CDR2 FQNNGV. This chain's CDR3 is CASSSQYGTSGRLWYNEQFF. CDR3 DNA: TGTGCCAGCAGCTCACAATACGGGACTAGCGGGAGATTGTGGTACAATGAGCAGTTCTTC. Together with reference TRBV11-2 and TRBJ2-1, the CDR3 gives the full variable domain: EAGVAQSPRYKIIEKRQSVAFWCNPISGHATLYWYQQILGQGPKLLIQFQNNGVVDDSQLPKDRFSAERLKGVDSTLKIQPAKLEDSAVYLCASSSQYGTSGRLWYNEQFFGPGTRLTVL.

The J gene is TRBJ1-1, the V gene TRBV6-5; 7 positions agree with TRBD1. V was clipped by 4 bases and J by 4 bases; unmatched bases: 12. CDR3 length: 16 residues. Germline CDR1 MNHEY, CDR2 SVGAGI. The CDR3: CASSSQALTGRTEAFF. In DNA form, the CDR3 reads TGTGCCAGCAGTTCCCAAGCACTGACAGGGCGCACTGAAGCTTTCTTT.

This clonotype was recorded a few times. The chain combines TRBV5-1 with TRBJ2-7, with D perhaps TRBD1 (6 bases). CDR1 and CDR2 (germline): SGHRS, YFSETQ. V shed 0 bases and J shed 6 bases, with 10 bases lying between them. The length of the CDR3 is 13 residues. The DNA for the CDR3 is TGCGCCAGCAGCTTGGCGGCAGGGGTCGAGCAGTACTTC. Its protein is CASSLAAGVEQYF. Full variable domain (rest looked up from reference TRBV5-1 and TRBJ2-7): KAGVTQTPRYLIKTRGQQVTLSCSPISGHRSVSWYQQTPGQGLQFLFEYFSETQRNKGNFPGRFSGRQFSNSRSEMNVSTLELGDSALYLCASSLAAGVEQYFGPGTRLTVT.

There are a few counts of this clonotype. J is TRBJ1-5 and V is TRBV19, with 7 positions matching TRBD1. CDR1 and CDR2 from the germline V gene are LNHDA and SQIVND (reference sequence). This CDR3 has 15 residues. V trimming: 3 bases; J trimming: 3 bases; junction bases outside the gene matches: 5. As DNA, the CDR3 is TGTGCCAGTAGTATCAACAGGGGTCCCAATCAGCCCCAGCATTTT. Translation gives CASSINRGPNQPQHF.

This clonotype occurred a few times. The chain employs TRBV4-1 and TRBJ2-7, with D possibly matching TRBD2 (7 bases). Trimming stripped 4 bases from V and 0 bases from J, with 19 bases between. This CDR3 comprises 17 residues. CDR1 and CDR2 from the germline V gene are MGHRA and YSYEKL. In nucleotides, the CDR3 is TGCGCCAGCAGCCGGAGAGGGGGGGGAGATAGCTCCTACGAGCAGTACTTC. It is translated as CASSRRGGGDSSYEQYF.

The chain joins TRBV20-1 to TRBJ2-7; D remains ambiguous. This CDR3 has 11 amino acids. Trimming took off 2 bases at V and 4 bases at J, with 6 bases between the two ends. Germline CDR1 DFQATT, CDR2 SNEGSKA (reference sequence). The CDR3 is CSARTRYEQYF. The CDR3 bases are TGCAGTGCTAGAACGCGGTACGAGCAGTACTTC.

This clonotype was seen a handful of times. This chain uses TRBV12-3 or TRBV12-4 with TRBJ2-2; TRBD1 is a possible D gene (6 bases). This CDR3 is built from 16 residues. Between the trimmed V and J ends, which lost 7 bases and 6 bases, there was a span of 21 bases. The CDR3 nucleotides are TGTGCCAGCACCTTATTTGGGACATCTGGTTCCGGGGAGCTGTTTTTT. Its translation is CASTLFGTSGSGELFF.

CDR3 sequence: CASSQDVWTGDRETQYF. The CDR3 nucleotides read TGTGCCAGCAGCCAAGATGTCTGGACGGGAGACCGAGAGACCCAGTACTTC. The rearrangement links TRBV3-1 to TRBJ2-5; D possibly corresponds to TRBD2 (6 bases). The CDR3 has 17 amino acids. Trimming removed 0 bases from V and 4 bases from J, with 18 bases in between. The germline V gene has CDR1 LGHDT and CDR2 YNNKEL (reference sequence).